A single sample is the source of the 21 T cell receptor beta chains below, sequenced in a study of cytomegalovirus exposure and HLA in healthy donors. Using immunoSEQ multiplex PCR, the repertoire was profiled, and TCRdb retains in-frame clones only, with some absent. The sample consists of tens of thousands of clones, about 90% of them appearing once. Sequenced material: PBMCs. The receptor set was obtained from a man in his late teens or twenties in good health and CMV-seronegative.

The rearrangement uses TRBV9 and TRBJ2-1; no definite D call. The germline gives CDR1 SGDLS, CDR2 YYNGEE. The V and J ends lost 3 bases and 5 bases respectively, with 9 bases between them. The CDR3 has 13 amino acids. As DNA, the CDR3 is TGTGCCAGCAGCGGGAGATACGACAATGAGCAGTTCTTC. Residues: CASSGRYDNEQFF.

The CDR3 nucleotides read TGTGCCAGCATGTTTGACCGGGGGAACATTCAGTACTTC. The encoded protein is CASMFDRGNIQYF. This chain uses TRBV6-1 with TRBJ2-4, with D perhaps TRBD2 (6 bases). In germline, CDR1 is MNHNS, CDR2 SASEGT. CDR3 size: 13 residues. The ends were cut back, 7 bases at V and 7 bases at J, with 14 bases in the middle.

The chain joins TRBV5-5 to TRBJ1-1; D gene ambiguous. CDR1 is SGHKS and CDR2 is YYEKEE in the germline V gene (reference sequence). This CDR3 spans 12 amino acids. The V gene lost 7 bases and the J gene lost 6 bases, with 13 bases spanning the gap. CDR3 amino acids: CASQVTSAEAFF. The CDR3 DNA follows: TGTGCCAGCCAGGTAACGAGTGCTGAAGCTTTCTTT. Filled out from reference TRBV5-5 and TRBJ1-1, the complete variable domain reads DAGVTQSPTHLIKTRGQQVTLRCSPISGHKSVSWYQQVLGQGPQFIFQYYEKEERGRGNFPDRFSARQFPNYSSELNVNALLLGDSALYLCASQVTSAEAFFGQGTRLTVV.

The chain links TRBV5-1 to TRBJ1-2; TRBD1 matches at 9 bases. Per the germline V gene, CDR1 is SGHRS and CDR2 is YFSETQ. The V segment lost 4 bases and the J segment 4 bases; nucleotides outside the gene matches: 11. CDR3 length: 16 residues. CDR3 DNA sequence: TGCGCCAGCAGCCGAAATGGACAGGGGAAATTCTATGGCTACACCTTC. Protein product: CASSRNGQGKFYGYTF.

The rearrangement uses TRBV15 and TRBJ2-3; 7 bases map to TRBD2. This CDR3 spans 16 amino acids. V dropped 1 base and J dropped 5; count of bases not matched to a gene: 9. Germline V gene sequence: CDR1 LNHNV, CDR2 YYDKDF (reference sequence). The CDR3 region is CATSRGQRGGIDTQYF. The CDR3 coding sequence is TGTGCCACCAGCAGAGGGCAGCGGGGAGGGATAGATACGCAGTATTTT. Using reference TRBV15 and TRBJ2-3 for the parts outside the CDR3, the full variable domain is DAMVIQNPRYQVTQFGKPVTLSCSQTLNHNVMYWYQQKSSQAPKLLFHYYDKDFNNEADTPDNFQSRRPNTSFCFLDIRSPGLGDTAMYLCATSRGQRGGIDTQYFGPGTRLTVL.

The rearrangement joins TRBV5-4 to TRBJ2-7; perhaps TRBD2 as D (6 bases). The ends were cut back, 4 bases at V and 6 bases at J, with 17 bases in the middle. CDR1 and CDR2 from the germline V gene are SGHNT and YYREEE (reference sequence). The CDR3 has 14 residues. The CDR3 loop reads CASSLWGRSSEQYF. In DNA, the CDR3 is TGTGCCAGCAGCCTGTGGGGGAGGAGCTCCGAGCAGTACTTC.

The rearrangement links TRBV11-2 to TRBJ1-2; D is perhaps TRBD1 (5 bases). The V gene's germline CDR1 is SGHAT and CDR2 FQNNGV. Trimming took 1 base from V and 2 from J, leaving 20 bases between them. This CDR3 contains 18 residues. The CDR3 is CASSLGGGSGRRNYGYTF. Written as DNA, the CDR3 is TGTGCCAGCAGCTTAGGGGGCGGCTCTGGCCGGAGAAACTATGGCTACACCTTC. The whole variable domain, filled in from reference TRBV11-2 and TRBJ1-2, reads EAGVAQSPRYKIIEKRQSVAFWCNPISGHATLYWYQQILGQGPKLLIQFQNNGVVDDSQLPKDRFSAERLKGVDSTLKIQPAKLEDSAVYLCASSLGGGSGRRNYGYTFGSGTRLTVV.

The chain is built from TRBV10-3 and TRBJ1-2; 8 bases agree with TRBD1. Germline CDR1 ENHRY, CDR2 SYGVKD. V shed 3 bases and J 4 bases; nucleotides not matched to a gene: 4. The CDR3 loop spans 14 amino acids. CDR3 sequence: CAISEQGDVYGYTF. DNA for the CDR3: TGTGCCATCAGTGAACAGGGGGACGTCTATGGCTACACCTTC.

The rearrangement joins TRBV6-5 to TRBJ2-7; maybe TRBD2 (5 bases). Per germline, CDR1 MNHEY and CDR2 SVGAGI. Trimming stripped 7 bases from V and 0 bases from J, with 10 bases between. The CDR3 runs to 13 residues. The CDR3 loop reads CASTSGSSYEQYF. As DNA, the CDR3 is TGTGCCAGCACTTCGGGGAGCTCCTACGAGCAGTACTTC.

The chain links TRBV7-2 to TRBJ2-1; 8 bases are a match to TRBD2. V dropped 1 base and J dropped 9; count of bases not matched to a gene: 5. Germline lookup yields CDR1 SGHTA and CDR2 FQGNSA. CDR3 length: 14 amino acids. The chain's CDR3 is CASSLGKRESEQFF. The CDR3 bases are TGTGCCAGCAGCTTAGGTAAGCGGGAGAGTGAGCAGTTCTTC.

The rearrangement joins TRBV19 to TRBJ1-2, with 9 bases aligning to TRBD1. Germline V gene data show CDR1 as LNHDA and CDR2 as SQIVND (reference sequence). The CDR3 has 16 amino acids. Trimming cost V 7 bases and J 5 bases; bases outside gene matches: 14. The CDR3 DNA is TGTGCCAGTATGAGTCCCGGCGCGACAGGGGGGTATGGCTACACCTTC. Translation: CASMSPGATGGYGYTF.

This clone was observed once. The chain uses TRBV18 and TRBJ2-7; tentatively, D is TRBD1 (8 bases). The CDR3 is 12 residues long. V lost 6 bases, J lost 7 bases, and 13 bases lay in between. Germline assignment: CDR1 KGHSH and CDR2 LQKENI. The CDR3 region is CASSYRGGEQYF. CDR3 coding DNA: TGTGCCAGCTCGTACAGGGGGGGAGAGCAGTACTTC.

The genes are TRBV29-1 and TRBJ2-2; a weak D match, TRBD2 (5 bases). The CDR3 contains 16 residues. Looked up from germline, CDR1 is SQVTM and CDR2 is ANQGSEA. The V end lost 0 bases, the J end lost 0 bases, and 11 bases lay between the germline ends. CDR3 region: CSVEDRGSANTGELFF. CDR3 nucleotide sequence: TGCAGCGTTGAAGATCGAGGTAGCGCGAACACCGGGGAGCTGTTTTTT.

The chain has TRBV29-1 and TRBJ2-7; maybe TRBD2 (5 bases). The V and J ends lost 6 bases and 1 base respectively, with 13 bases between them. This CDR3 region has 13 residues. Looked up from germline, CDR1 is SQVTM and CDR2 is ANQGSEA. In DNA, the CDR3 is TGCAGCGTCAGACCGGGCGGGTCCTACGAGCAGTACTTC. Protein product: CSVRPGGSYEQYF.

This chain links TRBV5-1 with TRBJ2-7; D is undetermined. There are 14 residues in the CDR3. Trimming removed 0 bases from V and 2 bases from J, with 9 bases in between. Germline V CDR1 and CDR2: SGHRS, YFSETQ. The CDR3 spells CASSLDGDTYEQYF. CDR3 nucleotide sequence: TGCGCCAGCAGCTTGGACGGTGATACCTACGAGCAGTACTTC.

The chain joins TRBV11-2 to TRBJ1-5; 9 nucleotides match TRBD1. J was trimmed by 7 bases and V by 5 bases; bases with no gene match: 3. The CDR3 spans 13 residues. Germline CDR1 reads SGHAT; CDR2 reads FQNNGV. The CDR3 nucleotides are TGTGCCAGCAGCACAGGGGGCCAGCAGCCCCAGCATTTT. This gives the protein CASSTGGQQPQHF. Variable domain in full (rest from reference TRBV11-2 and TRBJ1-5): EAGVAQSPRYKIIEKRQSVAFWCNPISGHATLYWYQQILGQGPKLLIQFQNNGVVDDSQLPKDRFSAERLKGVDSTLKIQPAKLEDSAVYLCASSTGGQQPQHFGDGTRLSIL.

This clone was detected once. The V call is TRBV18, the J call TRBJ2-3; TRBD1 agrees at 9 bases. V was clipped by 1 base and J by 3 bases; unmatched bases: 5. Germline CDR1 KGHSH, CDR2 LQKENI. This CDR3 has 16 amino acids. CDR3 protein: CASSPLPGQGTDTQYF. The CDR3 region has the DNA TGTGCCAGCTCACCACTCCCGGGACAGGGAACAGATACGCAGTATTTT. The full variable domain, completed using reference TRBV18 and TRBJ2-3, is NAGVMQNPRHLVRRRGQEARLRCSPMKGHSHVYWYRQLPEEGLKFMVYLQKENIIDESGMPKERFSAEFPKEGPSILRIQQVVRGDSAAYFCASSPLPGQGTDTQYFGPGTRLTVL.

The chain combines TRBV30 with TRBJ2-2; D perhaps matches TRBD1 (6 bases). Germline CDR1 reads GTSNPN; CDR2 reads SVGIG (reference sequence). The V and J ends lost 3 bases and 3 bases respectively, with 14 bases between them. CDR3 size: 15 residues. The CDR3 DNA reads as TGTGCCTGGAGATCATCAGGGGCCCACACCGGGGAGCTGTTTTTT. Translating gives CAWRSSGAHTGELFF.

This chain joins TRBV18 and TRBJ2-1; 9 nucleotides align to TRBD1. The CDR3 is 14 amino acids. CDR1 and CDR2 from the germline V gene are KGHSH and LQKENI. Germline trimming cut 5 bases from V and 7 bases from J; bases unmatched to any gene: 6. CDR3 nucleotide sequence: TGTGCCAGCTCAACAGGGGGCGGGAAGAATGAGCAGTTCTTC. The encoded protein is CASSTGGGKNEQFF.

V gene TRBV19 combines with J gene TRBJ2-3, with a weak D call TRBD1 (6 bases). V lost 3 bases to trimming and J lost 8 bases, with 21 bases between them. Germline V gene lookup returns CDR1 LNHDA and CDR2 SQIVND (reference sequence). CDR3 length equals 16 residues. The CDR3 nucleotides are TGTGCCAGTAGTATCCCTCGGGACATTGGGCCAGGTACGCAGTATTTT. Its protein product is CASSIPRDIGPGTQYF.

V and J are TRBV7-2 and TRBJ2-4; maybe TRBD2 (6 bases). Deletions cut 5 bases from V and 0 bases from J, with 14 bases between. CDR1 is SGHTA, CDR2 FQGNSA, per germline. The CDR3 has 16 amino acids. CDR3 in DNA: TGTGCCAGCAGCCCCGGGGGTTCCCTAGCCAAAAACATTCAGTACTTC. Amino acids: CASSPGGSLAKNIQYF. Drawing the rest from reference TRBV7-2 and TRBJ2-4, the complete variable domain is GAGVSQSPSNKVTEKGKDVELRCDPISGHTALYWYRQSLGQGLEFLIYFQGNSAPDKSGLPSDRFSAERTGGSVSTLTIQRTQQEDSAVYLCASSPGGSLAKNIQYFGAGTRLSVL.